The 21 T cell receptor beta chains given below trace back to one sample, sequenced in a study of blood T cell repertoires in COVID-19. Only in-frame clones appear in the TCRdb table, and some are missing; sequencing was by immunoSEQ multiplex PCR. The data hold 35,000 to 45,000 clones, with roughly nine tenths observed a single time. What was sequenced was peripheral blood. Receptors originate from a human donor in a cohort sampled during active COVID-19.

V is TRBV6-6 and J is TRBJ2-7; D may be TRBD1 (6 bases). Germline V gives CDR1 MNHNY, CDR2 SVGAGI (reference sequence). The CDR3 extends over 14 amino acids. Trimming removed 0 bases from V and 6 bases from J, with 12 bases in between. CDR3 sequence reads: CASSYSQGQSEQYF. The CDR3 DNA sequence: TGTGCCAGCAGTTACTCGCAGGGGCAAAGCGAGCAGTACTTC.

This clone appeared once. The chain employs TRBV27 and TRBJ1-2; tentatively, D is TRBD1 (5 bases). The CDR3 extends over 13 amino acids. The ends were cut back, 2 bases at V and 6 bases at J, with 10 bases in the middle. Per germline, CDR1 MNHEY and CDR2 SMNVEV (reference sequence). In DNA, the CDR3 is TGTGCCAGCAGTTTAGGCCAGGGTAATGGCTACACCTTC. Encoded protein: CASSLGQGNGYTF.

The rearrangement links TRBV5-4 to TRBJ2-1, with 7 bases aligning to TRBD2. V was pared by 2 bases and J by 1 base, with 3 bases of the junction left unmatched. The length of the CDR3 is 15 residues. CDR1 and CDR2 (germline): SGHNT, YYREEE (reference sequence). CDR3 nucleotide sequence: TGTGCCAGCAGCTTTGGGGGGGATTCCTACAATGAGCAGTTCTTC. Translation gives CASSFGGDSYNEQFF.

The genes are TRBV10-1 and TRBJ1-6, with unresolved D. In germline, CDR1 is WNHNN, CDR2 SYGVQD (reference sequence). V lost 3 bases and J lost 7, with 7 bases in between. The length of the CDR3 is 13 residues. In DNA, the CDR3 is TGCGCCAGCAGTGACCAGGTCAATTCACCCCTCCACTTT. Translating it yields CASSDQVNSPLHF.

This clone was counted between two and nine times. This chain joins TRBV29-1 and TRBJ2-7, with no clear D. Germline loops: CDR1 SQVTM, CDR2 ANQGSEA. Between the trimmed V and J ends, which lost 6 bases and 2 bases, there was a span of 8 bases. The CDR3 is made up of 11 amino acids. The CDR3, as DNA: TGCAGCGTATCGGAGACCTACGAGCAGTACTTC. It encodes CSVSETYEQYF.

The chain employs TRBV5-4 and TRBJ2-7, with 7 bases lining up with TRBD2. This CDR3 has 15 residues. Germline V gives CDR1 SGHNT, CDR2 YYREEE (reference sequence). After removal of 0 bases from V and 0 bases from J, the junction contained 3 bases not matched to a gene. CDR3 sequence reads: CASSLGLAFSYEQYF. The DNA of the CDR3 is TGTGCCAGCAGCTTGGGACTAGCCTTCTCCTACGAGCAGTACTTC. Variable domain in full (rest from reference TRBV5-4 and TRBJ2-7): ETGVTQSPTHLIKTRGQQVTLRCSSQSGHNTVSWYQQALGQGPQFIFQYYREEENGRGNFPPRFSGLQFPNYSSELNVNALELDDSALYLCASSLGLAFSYEQYFGPGTRLTVT.

The V call is TRBV19, the J call TRBJ1-3, with 10 bases fitting TRBD1. J lost 3 bases, V lost 10 bases, and 6 bases had no gene match. This CDR3 has 14 residues. Germline V gene lookup returns CDR1 LNHDA and CDR2 SQIVND (reference sequence). CDR3 loop: CATRQGAYGNTIYF. CDR3 nucleotide sequence: TGTGCCACTCGACAGGGGGCTTATGGAAACACCATATATTTT.

The chain uses TRBV6-4 and TRBJ2-4; 7 bases are shared with TRBD1. This CDR3 spans 14 amino acids. Germline V CDR1 and CDR2: MRHNA, SNTAGT. Trimming took 5 bases from V and 2 from J; bases not matched to a gene: 3. CDR3 amino acids: CASSPTGSKNIQYF. CDR3 coding DNA: TGTGCCAGCAGTCCGACAGGGTCCAAAAACATTCAGTACTTC.

The chain carries TRBV9 and TRBJ1-1; D perhaps matches TRBD1 (6 bases). The germline CDR1 and CDR2 sequences are SGDLS and YYNGEE. The V end lost 4 bases, the J end lost 1 base, and 14 bases lay between the germline ends. The CDR3 extends over 15 amino acids. The CDR3 DNA reads as TGTGCCAGCAGCCCCGCTCGGGGGGCGAACACTGAAGCTTTCTTT. It translates to CASSPARGANTEAFF.

On this clone itself: One junction end disagrees with the germline gene, perhaps due to a read error. The genes are TRBV2 and TRBJ2-3; D gene ambiguous. CDR1 and CDR2 from the germline V gene are SNHLY and FYNNEI. This CDR3 region has 14 residues. The CDR3: CASSEGLLTDTQYF. The CDR3 DNA reads TGTGCCAGCAGCGAAGGGCTCCTCACAGATACGCAGTATTTT.

The chain uses TRBV25-1 and TRBJ1-5; 9 nucleotides match TRBD1. CDR1 and CDR2 (germline): MGHDK, SYGVNS. This CDR3 region has 17 residues. The ends lost 6 bases at V and 0 bases at J; junction bases unmatched: 9. The CDR3 spells CASRPGTGRSSNQPQHF. The DNA of the CDR3 is TGTGCCAGCAGACCTGGGACAGGGAGAAGTAGCAATCAGCCCCAGCATTTT.

The chain carries TRBV19 and TRBJ1-2; TRBD1 matches at 8 bases. Per germline, CDR1 LNHDA and CDR2 SQIVND (reference sequence). V shed 6 bases and J 8 bases; nucleotides not matched to a gene: 8. The CDR3 sequence is 13 residues long. The CDR3: CASRTDRGYGYTF. CDR3 sequence (DNA): TGTGCCAGTAGGACCGACAGGGGATACGGCTACACCTTC.

The gene calls are TRBV25-1 and TRBJ2-7, with 11 bases fitting TRBD1. The CDR3 is made up of 13 amino acids. V dropped 6 bases and J dropped 9; count of bases not matched to a gene: 7. CDR1 is MGHDK and CDR2 is SYGVNS in the germline V gene. CDR3 nucleotide sequence: TGTGCCAGCAGCCCGGGACAGGGGGTTGGGCAGTACTTC. This gives the protein CASSPGQGVGQYF.

This chain links TRBV19 with TRBJ1-1; 12 bases match TRBD1. This CDR3 is 13 amino acids long. Germline V gene data show CDR1 as LNHDA and CDR2 as SQIVND (reference sequence). V dropped 7 bases and J dropped 8; count of bases not matched to a gene: 5. The CDR3: CASIGTGGHEAFF. CDR3 DNA sequence: TGTGCCAGTATCGGGACAGGGGGCCACGAAGCTTTCTTT.

This clone appeared once. The J gene is TRBJ1-2, the V gene TRBV6-5, with a possible D match to TRBD1 (6 bases). CDR3 length: 13 amino acids. Germline CDR1 is MNHEY and CDR2 is SVGAGI. V lost 5 bases and J 2 bases, leaving 9 bases between the germline ends. Here the CDR3 reads CASSRTANYGYTF. DNA of the CDR3: TGTGCCAGCAGTCGGACAGCAAACTATGGCTACACCTTC.

The V gene is TRBV6-2 or TRBV6-3, the J gene TRBJ2-7; 7 nucleotides match TRBD1. CDR3 size: 12 residues. After removal of 5 bases from V and 7 bases from J, the junction contained 5 bases not matched to a gene. Looked up from germline, CDR1 is MNHEY and CDR2 is SVGEGT. The chain's CDR3 is CASSETGLEQYF. CDR3 DNA sequence: TGTGCCAGCAGTGAGACAGGGCTTGAGCAGTACTTC.

The genes are TRBV11-2 and TRBJ1-5; D is perhaps TRBD1 (5 bases). Germline V gene lookup returns CDR1 SGHAT and CDR2 FQNNGV. Trimming left V 5 bases short and J 6 bases short, with 11 bases between. This CDR3 contains 13 residues. CDR3: CASSQGRRQPQHF. The CDR3 DNA reads TGTGCCAGCAGCCAGGGAAGGCGTCAGCCCCAGCATTTT.

The chain combines TRBV3-1 (or the pseudogene TRBV3-2) with TRBJ2-6; 7 nucleotides align to TRBD2. The CDR3 has 20 amino acids. Trimming at V came to 6 bases and at J to 1 base, leaving 18 bases not matched to a gene. The germline V gene has CDR1 LGHDT and CDR2 YNNKEL (reference sequence). The CDR3 nucleotides read TGTGCCAGCAGTCCCCTTCTCGGGCTAGCGGAATTGTCTGGGGCCAACGTCCTGACTTTC. Translating gives CASSPLLGLAELSGANVLTF.

This sequence joins TRBV19 and TRBJ1-2, with TRBD1 matching over 7 bases. The CDR3 runs 15 residues. Germline CDR1 reads LNHDA; CDR2 reads SQIVND (reference sequence). The trim removed 4 bases at V and 4 bases at J, leaving 9 bases unmatched. CDR3 in amino acids: CASSTQGNAGYGYTF. DNA of the CDR3: TGTGCCAGTAGTACACAGGGGAACGCTGGCTATGGCTACACCTTC.

V usage is TRBV5-1 and J usage is TRBJ2-1; D possibly corresponds to TRBD1 (5 bases). CDR1 is SGHRS, CDR2 YFSETQ, per germline. V was cut by 3 bases and J by 8 bases, with 9 bases left in between. The CDR3 length is 12 residues. As DNA, the CDR3 is TGCGCCAGCAGCTGGGTAGGGGATGAGCAGTTCTTC. This encodes CASSWVGDEQFF.

This chain joins TRBV5-4 and TRBJ1-2, with D possibly matching TRBD1 (5 bases). V was clipped by 4 bases and J by 7 bases, with 20 bases between them. The CDR3 length is 15 residues. Germline V gene sequence: CDR1 SGHNT, CDR2 YYREEE (reference sequence). The CDR3 nucleotides are TGTGCCAGCAGCGAAGTCGGGCAGGGATTAAGTGGCTACACCTTC. It yields the protein CASSEVGQGLSGYTF.